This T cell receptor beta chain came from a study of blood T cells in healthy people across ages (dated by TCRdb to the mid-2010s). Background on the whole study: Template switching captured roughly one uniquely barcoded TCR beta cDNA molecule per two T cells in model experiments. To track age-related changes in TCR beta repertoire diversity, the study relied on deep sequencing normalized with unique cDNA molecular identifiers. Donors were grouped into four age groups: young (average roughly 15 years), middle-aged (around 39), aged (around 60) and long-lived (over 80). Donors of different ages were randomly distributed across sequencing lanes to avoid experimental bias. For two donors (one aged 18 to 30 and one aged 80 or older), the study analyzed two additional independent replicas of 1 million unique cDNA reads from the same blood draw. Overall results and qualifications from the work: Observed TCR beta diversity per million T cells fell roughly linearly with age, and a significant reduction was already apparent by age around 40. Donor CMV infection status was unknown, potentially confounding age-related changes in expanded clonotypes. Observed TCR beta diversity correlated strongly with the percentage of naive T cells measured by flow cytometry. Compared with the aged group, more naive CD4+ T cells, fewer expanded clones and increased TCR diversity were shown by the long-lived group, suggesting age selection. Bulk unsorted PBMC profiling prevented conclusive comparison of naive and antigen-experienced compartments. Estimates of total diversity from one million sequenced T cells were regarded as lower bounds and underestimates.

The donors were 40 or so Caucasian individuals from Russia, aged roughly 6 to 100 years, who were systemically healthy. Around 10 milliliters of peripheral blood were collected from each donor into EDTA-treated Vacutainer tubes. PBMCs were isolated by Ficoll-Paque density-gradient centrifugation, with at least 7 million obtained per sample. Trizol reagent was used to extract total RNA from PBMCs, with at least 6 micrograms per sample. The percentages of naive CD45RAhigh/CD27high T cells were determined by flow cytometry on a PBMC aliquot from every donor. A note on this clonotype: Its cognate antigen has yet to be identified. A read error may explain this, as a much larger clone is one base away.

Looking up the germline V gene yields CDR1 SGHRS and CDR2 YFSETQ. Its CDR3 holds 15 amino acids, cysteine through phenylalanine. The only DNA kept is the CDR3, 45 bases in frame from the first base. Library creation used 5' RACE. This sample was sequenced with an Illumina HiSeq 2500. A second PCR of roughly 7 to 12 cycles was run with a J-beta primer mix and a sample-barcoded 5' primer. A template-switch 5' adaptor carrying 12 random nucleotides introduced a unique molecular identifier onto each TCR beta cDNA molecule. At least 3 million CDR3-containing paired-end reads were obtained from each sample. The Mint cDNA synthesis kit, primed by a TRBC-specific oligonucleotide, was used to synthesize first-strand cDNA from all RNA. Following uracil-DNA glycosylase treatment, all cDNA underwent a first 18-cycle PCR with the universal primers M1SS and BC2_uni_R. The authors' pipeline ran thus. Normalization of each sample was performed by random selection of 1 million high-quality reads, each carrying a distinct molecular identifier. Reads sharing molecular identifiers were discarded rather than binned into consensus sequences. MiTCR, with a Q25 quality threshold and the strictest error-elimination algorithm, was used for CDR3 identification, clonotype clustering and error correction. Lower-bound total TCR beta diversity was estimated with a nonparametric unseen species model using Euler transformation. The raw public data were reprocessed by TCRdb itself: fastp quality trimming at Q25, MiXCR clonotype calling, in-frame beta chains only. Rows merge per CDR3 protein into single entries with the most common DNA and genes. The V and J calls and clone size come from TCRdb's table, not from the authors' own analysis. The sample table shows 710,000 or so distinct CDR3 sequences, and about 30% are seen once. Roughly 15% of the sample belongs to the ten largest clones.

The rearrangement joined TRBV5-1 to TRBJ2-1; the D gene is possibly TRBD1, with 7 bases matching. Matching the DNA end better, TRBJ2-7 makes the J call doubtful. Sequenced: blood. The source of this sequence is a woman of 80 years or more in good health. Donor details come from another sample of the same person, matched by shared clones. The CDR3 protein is CASSLPGGSYNEQYF. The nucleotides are TGCGCCAGCAGCTTACCAGGGGGGTCCTACAATGAGCAGTACTTC.